This is a list of T cell receptor beta chains from one sample in a study of blood T cell repertoires in COVID-19. Produced via immunoSEQ multiplex PCR; TCRdb's table is partial and in-frame only. The sample yields 350,000 to 400,000 clones, approximately 90% seen once. Material: PBMCs or T cells enriched from blood (not recorded which). These receptors all stem from a young woman with acute COVID-19. CDR3s include the opening cysteine and the closing phenylalanine or tryptophan. Fields, in order: CDR3 DNA, CDR3 protein, D gene, CDR3 length, clone size, V gene, J gene. The D gene is left open where the match is weak. The listing skips clone size in some rows; elsewhere it reads once, few, many or a size class.

cdr3_nt: TGCGCCAGCAGCTTGGAATCTACAAGGCGGGGGGAAGCTTTCTTT
cdr3_aa: CASSLESTRRGEAFF
d_call: -
cdr3_length: 15
clone_size: -
v_call: TRBV5-1
j_call: TRBJ1-1

cdr3_nt: TGCGCCAGCAGCTTGGACAGGTACTCCTACGAGCAGTACTTC
cdr3_aa: CASSLDRYSYEQYF
d_call: -
cdr3_length: 14
clone_size: -
v_call: TRBV5-1
j_call: TRBJ2-7

cdr3_nt: TGTGCCAGCTTGCCAGGGGGACGGCAAGCTTTCTTT
cdr3_aa: CASLPGGRQAFF
d_call: TRBD1
cdr3_length: 12
clone_size: -
v_call: TRBV2
j_call: TRBJ1-1

cdr3_nt: TGTGCCATCTTGGTAGGGACAGCCGATCCGGACGCCTACGAGCAGTACTTC
cdr3_aa: CAILVGTADPDAYEQYF
d_call: TRBD1
cdr3_length: 17
clone_size: -
v_call: TRBV10-3
j_call: TRBJ2-7

cdr3_nt: TGTGCCAGCAGCTCGGTACAGAGCTCCTACGAGCAGTACTTC
cdr3_aa: CASSSVQSSYEQYF
d_call: -
cdr3_length: 14
clone_size: few
v_call: TRBV5-5
j_call: TRBJ2-7

cdr3_nt: TGTGCCAGCAGTGTGCCGGGGGGGGATTCGGCGAAGTGTGGGCAAGGTGGGATCTTC
cdr3_aa: CASSVPGGDSAKCGQGGIF
d_call: TRBD2
cdr3_length: 19
clone_size: -
v_call: TRBV6-4
j_call: TRBJ2-7

cdr3_nt: TGTGCCAGCAGTCGGGGACTAGCGGGGGGAGAGACCCAGTACTTC
cdr3_aa: CASSRGLAGGETQYF
d_call: TRBD2
cdr3_length: 15
clone_size: -
v_call: TRBV6-5
j_call: TRBJ2-5

cdr3_nt: TGTGCCACCAGTGATTTGGACAGGTCCTATGGCTACACCTTC
cdr3_aa: CATSDLDRSYGYTF
d_call: -
cdr3_length: 14
clone_size: -
v_call: TRBV24-1
j_call: TRBJ1-2

cdr3_nt: TGTGCCAGCAGTTTATCGGCGGGCTTAAGCAATCAGCCCCAGCATTTT
cdr3_aa: CASSLSAGLSNQPQHF
d_call: -
cdr3_length: 16
clone_size: -
v_call: TRBV27
j_call: TRBJ1-5

cdr3_nt: TGTGCCAGCAGCTCTAGCGCCCTGGCGGGGGGCCTTCGAGAGCAGTTCTTC
cdr3_aa: CASSSSALAGGLREQFF
d_call: TRBD2
cdr3_length: 17
clone_size: -
v_call: TRBV9
j_call: TRBJ2-1

cdr3_nt: TGTGCCAGCAGCACGGGACTAGTAGGCACCGGGGAGCTGTTTTTT
cdr3_aa: CASSTGLVGTGELFF
d_call: TRBD2
cdr3_length: 15
clone_size: -
v_call: TRBV9
j_call: TRBJ2-2

cdr3_nt: TGTGCCAGCAGTGAGGACAGGGGCCATACCTACGAGCAGTACTTC
cdr3_aa: CASSEDRGHTYEQYF
d_call: TRBD1
cdr3_length: 15
clone_size: -
v_call: TRBV25-1
j_call: TRBJ2-7

cdr3_nt: TGTGCCAGCAGCCCTCACGGACAGGGGGCGAGGAGTGAGCAGTACTTC
cdr3_aa: CASSPHGQGARSEQYF
d_call: TRBD1
cdr3_length: 16
clone_size: once
v_call: TRBV2
j_call: TRBJ2-7

cdr3_nt: TGTGCCAGCAGCCAAGGGACAGGGTATGGCTACACCTTC
cdr3_aa: CASSQGTGYGYTF
d_call: TRBD1
cdr3_length: 13
clone_size: -
v_call: TRBV3-1/TRBV3-2
j_call: TRBJ1-2

cdr3_nt: TGTGCCAGCACCATACTGAGACAGCCTTACAATGAGCAGTTCTTC
cdr3_aa: CASTILRQPYNEQFF
d_call: -
cdr3_length: 15
clone_size: -
v_call: TRBV2
j_call: TRBJ2-1

cdr3_nt: TGTGCCAGCAGCCACCCCCAGGGGGCCGGGGAGCAGTTCTTC
cdr3_aa: CASSHPQGAGEQFF
d_call: TRBD1
cdr3_length: 14
clone_size: -
v_call: TRBV13
j_call: TRBJ2-1

cdr3_nt: TGCAGCGTTGACCCGGACGCCGGGATCTATGGCTACACCTTC
cdr3_aa: CSVDPDAGIYGYTF
d_call: -
cdr3_length: 14
clone_size: once
v_call: TRBV29-1
j_call: TRBJ1-2

cdr3_nt: TGTGCCAGCAGCGATTGGACAGGGGGCTCTGGAAACACCATATATTTT
cdr3_aa: CASSDWTGGSGNTIYF
d_call: TRBD1
cdr3_length: 16
clone_size: -
v_call: TRBV9
j_call: TRBJ1-3

cdr3_nt: TGTGCCAGCAGTCGCCCGGGACAGGGTTACAATGAGCAGTTCTTC
cdr3_aa: CASSRPGQGYNEQFF
d_call: TRBD1
cdr3_length: 15
clone_size: -
v_call: TRBV27
j_call: TRBJ2-1

cdr3_nt: TGTGCCAGCAGCCGGGACTCAGATACGCAGTATTTT
cdr3_aa: CASSRDSDTQYF
d_call: -
cdr3_length: 12
clone_size: -
v_call: TRBV5-4
j_call: TRBJ2-3

cdr3_nt: TGCAGCGTTGACACCCAGACAGGCTCTCCGAACACTGAAGCTTTCTTT
cdr3_aa: CSVDTQTGSPNTEAFF
d_call: -
cdr3_length: 16
clone_size: -
v_call: TRBV29-1
j_call: TRBJ1-1

cdr3_nt: TGTGCCACCAGTGATCCCGTCTCTACAGATACGCAGTATTTT
cdr3_aa: CATSDPVSTDTQYF
d_call: -
cdr3_length: 14
clone_size: -
v_call: TRBV24-1
j_call: TRBJ2-3

cdr3_nt: TGTGCCAGCAGCTTAGTATCGCAGGGCGCGCTATATGGCTACACCTTC
cdr3_aa: CASSLVSQGALYGYTF
d_call: -
cdr3_length: 16
clone_size: -
v_call: TRBV7-2
j_call: TRBJ1-2

cdr3_nt: TGCGCCAGCAGCTTGTATGAGCAGGGGGCGTATGGCTACACCTTC
cdr3_aa: CASSLYEQGAYGYTF
d_call: TRBD1
cdr3_length: 15
clone_size: -
v_call: TRBV5-1
j_call: TRBJ1-2

cdr3_nt: TGTGCCAGCAGTGAAGCGTTTCTCTCTGGAAACACCATATATTTT
cdr3_aa: CASSEAFLSGNTIYF
d_call: -
cdr3_length: 15
clone_size: -
v_call: TRBV6-1
j_call: TRBJ1-3

cdr3_nt: TGCAGCGTTGCTGCAGGGTCCTACGAGCAGTACTTC
cdr3_aa: CSVAAGSYEQYF
d_call: -
cdr3_length: 12
clone_size: few
v_call: TRBV29-1
j_call: TRBJ2-7

cdr3_nt: TGCGCCAGCAGCTTGGGGGACAGTCGCCGCTCTGGAAACACCATATATTTT
cdr3_aa: CASSLGDSRRSGNTIYF
d_call: TRBD1
cdr3_length: 17
clone_size: few
v_call: TRBV5-1
j_call: TRBJ1-3

cdr3_nt: TGCGCCAGCAGCCAAGGGAACAGGGGACCTTCCTACGAGCAGTACTTC
cdr3_aa: CASSQGNRGPSYEQYF
d_call: TRBD1
cdr3_length: 16
clone_size: -
v_call: TRBV4-1
j_call: TRBJ2-7